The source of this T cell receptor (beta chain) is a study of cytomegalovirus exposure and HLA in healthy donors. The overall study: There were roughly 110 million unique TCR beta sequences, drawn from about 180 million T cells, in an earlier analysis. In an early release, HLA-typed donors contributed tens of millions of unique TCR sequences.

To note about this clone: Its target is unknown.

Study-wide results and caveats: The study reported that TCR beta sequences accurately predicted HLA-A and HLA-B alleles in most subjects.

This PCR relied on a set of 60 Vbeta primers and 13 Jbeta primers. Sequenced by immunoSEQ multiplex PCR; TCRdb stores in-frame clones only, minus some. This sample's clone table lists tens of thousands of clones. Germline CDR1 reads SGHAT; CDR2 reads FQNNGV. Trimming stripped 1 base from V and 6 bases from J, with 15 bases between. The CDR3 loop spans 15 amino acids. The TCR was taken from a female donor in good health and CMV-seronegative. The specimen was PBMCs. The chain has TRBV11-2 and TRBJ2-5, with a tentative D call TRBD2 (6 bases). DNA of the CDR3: TGTGCCAGCAGCTTAGTAGGGACTCCCTACCAGACCCAGTACTTC. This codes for CASSLVGTPYQTQYF.